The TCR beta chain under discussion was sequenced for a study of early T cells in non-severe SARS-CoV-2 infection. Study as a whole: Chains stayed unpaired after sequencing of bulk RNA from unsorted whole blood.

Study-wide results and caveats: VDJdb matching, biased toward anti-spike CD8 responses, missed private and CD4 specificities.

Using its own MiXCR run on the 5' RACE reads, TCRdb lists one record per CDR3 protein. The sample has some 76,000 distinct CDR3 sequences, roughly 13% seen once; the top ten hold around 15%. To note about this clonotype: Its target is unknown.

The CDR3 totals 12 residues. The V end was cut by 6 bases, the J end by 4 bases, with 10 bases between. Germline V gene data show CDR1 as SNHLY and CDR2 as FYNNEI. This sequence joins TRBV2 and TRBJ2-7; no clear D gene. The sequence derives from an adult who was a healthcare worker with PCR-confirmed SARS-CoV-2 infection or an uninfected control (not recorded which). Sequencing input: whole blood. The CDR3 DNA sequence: TGTGCCAGCAGGGGTGCCGCGTACGAGCAGTACTTC. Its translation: CASRGAAYEQYF.